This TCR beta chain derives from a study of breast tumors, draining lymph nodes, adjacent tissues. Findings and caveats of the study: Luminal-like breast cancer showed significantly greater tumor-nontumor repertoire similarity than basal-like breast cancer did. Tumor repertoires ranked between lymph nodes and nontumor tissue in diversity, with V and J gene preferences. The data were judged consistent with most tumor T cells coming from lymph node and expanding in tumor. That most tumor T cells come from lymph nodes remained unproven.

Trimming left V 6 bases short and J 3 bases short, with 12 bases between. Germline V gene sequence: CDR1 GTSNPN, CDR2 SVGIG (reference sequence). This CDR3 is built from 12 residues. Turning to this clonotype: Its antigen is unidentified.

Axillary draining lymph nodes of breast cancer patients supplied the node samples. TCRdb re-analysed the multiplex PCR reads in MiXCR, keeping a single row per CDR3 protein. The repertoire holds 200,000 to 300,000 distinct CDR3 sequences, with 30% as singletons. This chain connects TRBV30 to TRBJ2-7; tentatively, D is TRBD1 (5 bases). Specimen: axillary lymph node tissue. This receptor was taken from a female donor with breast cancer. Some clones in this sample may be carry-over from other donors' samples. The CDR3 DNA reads TGTGCCTGTTTGACAGCCAGCTACGAGCAGTACTTC. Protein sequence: CACLTASYEQYF.